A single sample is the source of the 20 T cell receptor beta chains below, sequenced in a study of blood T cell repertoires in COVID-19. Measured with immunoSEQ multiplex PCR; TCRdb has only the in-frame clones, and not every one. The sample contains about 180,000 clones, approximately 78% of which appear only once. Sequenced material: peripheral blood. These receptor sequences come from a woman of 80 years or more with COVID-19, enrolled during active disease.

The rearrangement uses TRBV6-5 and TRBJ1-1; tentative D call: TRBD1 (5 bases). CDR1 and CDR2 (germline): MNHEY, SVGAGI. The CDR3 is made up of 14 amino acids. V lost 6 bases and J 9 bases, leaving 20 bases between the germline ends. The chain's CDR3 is CASRLHLSGGKAFF. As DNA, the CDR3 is TGTGCCAGCAGACTCCATCTTTCGGGGGGAAAAGCTTTCTTT.

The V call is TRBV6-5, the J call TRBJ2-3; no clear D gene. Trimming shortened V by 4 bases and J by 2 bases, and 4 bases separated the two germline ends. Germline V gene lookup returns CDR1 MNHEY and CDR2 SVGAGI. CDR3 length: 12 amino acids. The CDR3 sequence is CASSSLTDTQYF. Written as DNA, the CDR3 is TGTGCCAGCAGTTCCCTCACAGATACGCAGTATTTT.

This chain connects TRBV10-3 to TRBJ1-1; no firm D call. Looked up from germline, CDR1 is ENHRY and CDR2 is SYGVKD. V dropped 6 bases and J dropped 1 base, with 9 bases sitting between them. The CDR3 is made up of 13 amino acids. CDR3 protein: CAIRRLGNTEAFF. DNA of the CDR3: TGTGCCATCAGAAGACTTGGGAACACTGAAGCTTTCTTT.

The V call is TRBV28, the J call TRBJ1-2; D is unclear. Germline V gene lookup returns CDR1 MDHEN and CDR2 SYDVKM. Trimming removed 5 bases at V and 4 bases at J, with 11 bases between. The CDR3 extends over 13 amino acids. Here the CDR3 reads CASSGSGIYGYTF. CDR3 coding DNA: TGTGCCAGCAGTGGATCGGGAATCTATGGCTACACCTTC.

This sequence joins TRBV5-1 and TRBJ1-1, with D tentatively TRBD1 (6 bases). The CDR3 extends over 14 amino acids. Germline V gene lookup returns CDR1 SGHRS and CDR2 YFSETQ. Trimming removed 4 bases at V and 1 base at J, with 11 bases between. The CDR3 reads CASSPLDRNTEAFF. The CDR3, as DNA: TGCGCCAGCAGCCCACTGGACAGGAACACTGAAGCTTTCTTT.

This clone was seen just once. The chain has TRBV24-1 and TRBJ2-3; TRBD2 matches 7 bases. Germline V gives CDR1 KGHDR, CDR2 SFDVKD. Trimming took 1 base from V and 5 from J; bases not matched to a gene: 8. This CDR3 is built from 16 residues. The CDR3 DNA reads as TGTGCCACCAGTGATTTTCGGAGCGGGGTTGAAGATACGCAGTATTTT. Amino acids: CATSDFRSGVEDTQYF.

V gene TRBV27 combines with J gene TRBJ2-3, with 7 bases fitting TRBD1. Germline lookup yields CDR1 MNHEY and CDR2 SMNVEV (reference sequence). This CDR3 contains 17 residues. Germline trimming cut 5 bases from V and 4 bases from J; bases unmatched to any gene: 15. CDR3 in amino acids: CASSPRTGLPRADTQYF. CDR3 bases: TGTGCCAGCAGTCCGAGGACAGGCCTCCCCCGGGCAGATACGCAGTATTTT.

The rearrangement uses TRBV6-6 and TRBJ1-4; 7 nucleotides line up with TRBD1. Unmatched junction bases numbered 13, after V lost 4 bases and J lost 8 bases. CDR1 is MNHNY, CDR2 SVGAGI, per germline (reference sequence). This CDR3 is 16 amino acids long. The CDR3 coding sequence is TGTGCCAGCAGTTCCTCTCCGGGGACAGTTGGGGAAAAACTGTTTTTT. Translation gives CASSSSPGTVGEKLFF.

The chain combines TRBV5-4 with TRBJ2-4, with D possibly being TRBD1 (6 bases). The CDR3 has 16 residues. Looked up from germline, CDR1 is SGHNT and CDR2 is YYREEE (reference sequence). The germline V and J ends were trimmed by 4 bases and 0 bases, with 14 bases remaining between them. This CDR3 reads CASSADSSLAKNIQYF. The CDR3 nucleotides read TGTGCCAGCAGCGCGGACAGTTCCCTAGCCAAAAACATTCAGTACTTC.

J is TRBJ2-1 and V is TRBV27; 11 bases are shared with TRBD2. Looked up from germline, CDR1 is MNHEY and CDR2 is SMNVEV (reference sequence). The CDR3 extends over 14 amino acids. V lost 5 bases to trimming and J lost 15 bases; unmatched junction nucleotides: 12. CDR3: CASSLTTSGNIPFF. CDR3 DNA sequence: TGTGCCAGCAGTCTAACGACTAGCGGGAATATTCCGTTCTTC.

CDR3 sequence: CAWSEFGGGGYGYTF. CDR3 DNA: TGTGCCTGGAGCGAATTCGGGGGCGGGGGCTATGGCTACACCTTC. The V gene is TRBV30, the J gene TRBJ1-2, with D perhaps matching TRBD1 (6 bases). Germline V lookup: CDR1 GTSNPN, CDR2 SVGIG (reference sequence). This CDR3 contains 15 residues. V lost 3 bases and J lost 4, with 18 bases in between.

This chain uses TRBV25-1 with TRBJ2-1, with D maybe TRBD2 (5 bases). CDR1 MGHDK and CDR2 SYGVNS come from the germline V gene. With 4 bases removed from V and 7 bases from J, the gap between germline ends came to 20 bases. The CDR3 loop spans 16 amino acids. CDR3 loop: CASSAAPGTLKNEQFF. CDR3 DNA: TGTGCCAGCAGTGCTGCGCCGGGAACCCTGAAGAATGAGCAGTTCTTC.

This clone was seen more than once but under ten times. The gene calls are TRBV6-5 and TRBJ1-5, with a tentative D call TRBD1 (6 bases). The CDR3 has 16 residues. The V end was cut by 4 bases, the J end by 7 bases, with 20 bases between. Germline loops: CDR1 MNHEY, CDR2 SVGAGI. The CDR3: CASSSPHTGIEQPQHF. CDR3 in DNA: TGTGCCAGCAGTTCCCCTCATACAGGGATTGAGCAGCCCCAGCATTTT.

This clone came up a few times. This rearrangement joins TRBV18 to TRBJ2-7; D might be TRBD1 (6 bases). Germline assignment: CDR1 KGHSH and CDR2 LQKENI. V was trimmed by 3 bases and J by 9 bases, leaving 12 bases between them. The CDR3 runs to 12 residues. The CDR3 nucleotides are TGTGCCAGCTCACCCACCCAGGGGTTGCAGTACTTC. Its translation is CASSPTQGLQYF.

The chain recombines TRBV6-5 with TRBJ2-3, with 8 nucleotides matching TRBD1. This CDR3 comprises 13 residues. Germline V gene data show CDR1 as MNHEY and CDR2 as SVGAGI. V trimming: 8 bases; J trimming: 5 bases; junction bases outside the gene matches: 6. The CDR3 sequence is CASGQGAKDTQYF. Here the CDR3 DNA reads TGTGCCAGCGGGCAGGGGGCCAAAGATACGCAGTATTTT.

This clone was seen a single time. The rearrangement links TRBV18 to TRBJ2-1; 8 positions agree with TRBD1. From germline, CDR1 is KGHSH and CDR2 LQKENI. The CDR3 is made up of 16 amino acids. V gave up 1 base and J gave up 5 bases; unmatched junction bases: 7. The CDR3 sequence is CASSPRGQGADNEQFF. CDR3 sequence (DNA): TGTGCCAGCTCACCACGAGGGCAGGGGGCCGACAATGAGCAGTTCTTC. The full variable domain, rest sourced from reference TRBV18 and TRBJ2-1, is NAGVMQNPRHLVRRRGQEARLRCSPMKGHSHVYWYRQLPEEGLKFMVYLQKENIIDESGMPKERFSAEFPKEGPSILRIQQVVRGDSAAYFCASSPRGQGADNEQFFGPGTRLTVL.

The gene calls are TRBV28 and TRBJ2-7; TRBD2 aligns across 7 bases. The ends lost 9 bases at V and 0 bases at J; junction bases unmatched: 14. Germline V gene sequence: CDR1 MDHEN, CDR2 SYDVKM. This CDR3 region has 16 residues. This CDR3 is CASSIPSGRPSYEQYF. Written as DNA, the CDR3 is TGTGCCAGTTCGATCCCTAGCGGCCGTCCCTCCTACGAGCAGTACTTC.

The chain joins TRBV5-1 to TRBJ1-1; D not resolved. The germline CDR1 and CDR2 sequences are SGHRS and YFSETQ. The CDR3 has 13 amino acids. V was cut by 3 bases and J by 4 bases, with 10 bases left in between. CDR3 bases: TGCGCCAGCAGCTATGGAGGCACCACTGAAGCTTTCTTT. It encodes CASSYGGTTEAFF.

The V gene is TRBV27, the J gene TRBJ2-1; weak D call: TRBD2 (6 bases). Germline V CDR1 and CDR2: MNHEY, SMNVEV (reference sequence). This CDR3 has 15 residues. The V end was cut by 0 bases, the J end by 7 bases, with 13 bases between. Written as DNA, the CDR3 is TGTGCCAGCAGTTTATCCCACGGGACTGCAAATGAGCAGTTCTTC. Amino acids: CASSLSHGTANEQFF.

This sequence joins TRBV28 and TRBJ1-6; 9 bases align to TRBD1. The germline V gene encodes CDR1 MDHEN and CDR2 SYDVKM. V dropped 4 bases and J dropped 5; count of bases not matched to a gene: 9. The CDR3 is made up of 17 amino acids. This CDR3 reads CASSSPWDRANNSPLHF. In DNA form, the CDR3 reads TGTGCCAGCAGTTCTCCCTGGGACAGGGCCAATAATTCACCCCTCCACTTT.